These 8 T cell receptor beta chains share one sample of origin, sequenced in a study of blood T cells in healthy people across ages. It was with a sample-barcoded 5' primer and a J-beta primer mix that a second PCR of about 6 to 11 cycles was run. TCRdb re-called the 5' RACE reads through MiXCR, storing one row per CDR3 protein. The table records 1,300,000 or so distinct CDR3 sequences, approximately 63% of them present only once. Source material: blood. The receptors originated from a man aged 18 to 35 in good health.

There are many counts of this clonotype. V gene TRBV12-3 or TRBV12-4 combines with J gene TRBJ2-3; 8 nucleotides line up with TRBD1. The CDR3 totals 15 residues. V lost 6 bases to trimming and J lost 0 bases; unmatched junction nucleotides: 5. The CDR3 DNA sequence: TGTGCCAGCAGCCCCAGGACAGGGAGCACAGATACGCAGTATTTT. It yields the protein CASSPRTGSTDTQYF.

This clonotype was counted between two and nine times. The chain uses TRBV10-3 and TRBJ2-1; 8 bases agree with TRBD1. Losses at the gene ends were 8 bases for V and 3 bases for J; bases not matched to a gene: 9. Looked up from germline, CDR1 is ENHRY and CDR2 is SYGVKD. The CDR3 spans 15 residues. Written as DNA, the CDR3 is TGTGCCATCGAATCGACAGGGGCGCGCTACAATGAGCAGTTCTTC. Translating gives CAIESTGARYNEQFF.

The chain is built from TRBV20-1 and TRBJ1-5; the match to TRBD1 covers 7 bases. Trimming at V came to 0 bases and at J to 2 bases, leaving 4 bases not matched to a gene. The CDR3 extends over 15 amino acids. The germline V gene encodes CDR1 DFQATT and CDR2 SNEGSKA (reference sequence). In DNA form, the CDR3 reads TGCAGTGCTAGAGATACCGGACAGGGCAATCAGCCCCAGCATTTT. It codes for CSARDTGQGNQPQHF.

V and J are TRBV15 and TRBJ2-3; no definite D call. Deletions cut 5 bases from V and 2 bases from J, with 17 bases between. The CDR3 is made up of 16 amino acids. Per the germline V gene, CDR1 is LNHNV and CDR2 is YYDKDF (reference sequence). This chain's CDR3 is CATSGGSIPDTDTQYF. The DNA of the CDR3 is TGTGCCACCAGCGGCGGATCAATTCCGGACACAGATACGCAGTATTTT.

In DNA, the CDR3 is TGCAGTGCTGAACAAAGGAACTATGGCTACACCTTC. Translation: CSAEQRNYGYTF. This chain uses TRBV20-1 with TRBJ1-2; D remains unclear. CDR3 length equals 12 residues. Germline-derived CDR1 and CDR2 are DFQATT and SNEGSKA (reference sequence). V was pared by 5 bases and J by 2 bases, with 9 bases between.

This chain joins TRBV12-3 or TRBV12-4 and TRBJ2-3, with TRBD1 matching 7 bases. The CDR3 sequence is 16 residues long. J gave up 4 bases and V 7 bases, and 14 bases lay outside the gene matches. CDR3 coding DNA: TGTGCCAGCACCCCCGGGCACAGGGGTGTCCCAGATACGCAGTATTTT. Translation: CASTPGHRGVPDTQYF.

The chain combines TRBV6-2 or TRBV6-3 with TRBJ2-1, with 12 positions matching TRBD2. Germline assignment: CDR1 MNHEY and CDR2 SVGEGT. V trimming: 8 bases; J trimming: 9 bases; junction bases outside the gene matches: 2. The CDR3 consists of 12 residues. The CDR3 loop reads CASVLAGGEQFF. CDR3 DNA sequence: TGTGCCAGCGTACTAGCGGGGGGTGAGCAGTTCTTC.

This clonotype was observed at least ten times. V and J are TRBV29-1 and TRBJ2-7; tentatively, D is TRBD2 (7 bases). The CDR3 length is 15 residues. The V gene's germline CDR1 is SQVTM and CDR2 ANQGSEA. Trimming stripped 3 bases from V and 9 bases from J, with 24 bases between. The DNA for the CDR3 is TGCAGCGTTGACTTTCGGCGGGGGCGCGGGTATCGGCAGTACTTC. Amino acid sequence: CSVDFRRGRGYRQYF.